This is a list of T cell receptor beta chains from one sample in a study of TIL therapy for anti-PD-1-resistant metastatic lung cancer. The data were produced by immunoSEQ multiplex PCR, yet TCRdb's version contains in-frame clones alone and is incomplete. This table holds about 60,000 clones, around 68% found once. This material consisted of blood, taken at baseline. Every receptor here comes from a person aged 30 to 80 with non-small cell lung cancer. Both conserved end residues are part of each CDR3. The D gene is left open where the match is weak. Rows may omit the clone size; those that give it use once, few, many or a size class.

D: NA
V: TRBV5-1
size: NA
J: TRBJ1-4
CDR3: CASSSLGGTATNEKLFF
DNA: TGCGCCAGCAGCTCCTTAGGGGGGACTGCAACTAATGAAAAACTGTTTTTT

D: TRBD2
V: TRBV5-4
size: NA
J: TRBJ2-2
CDR3: CASSFSSGDTGELFF
DNA: TGTGCCAGCAGCTTCTCTAGCGGGGACACCGGGGAGCTGTTTTTT

D: TRBD1
V: TRBV19
size: NA
J: TRBJ1-5
CDR3: CASSSLTGGQPQHF
DNA: TGTGCCAGTAGTAGTCTGACAGGGGGCCAGCCCCAGCATTTT

D: NA
V: TRBV19
size: NA
J: TRBJ2-1
CDR3: CASSLTAYNEQFF
DNA: TGTGCCAGTAGTCTGACAGCTTACAATGAGCAGTTCTTC

D: NA
V: TRBV4-1
size: few
J: TRBJ1-1
CDR3: CASSQGQRANTEAFF
DNA: TGCGCCAGCAGCCAAGGCCAACGGGCCAACACTGAAGCTTTCTTT

D: TRBD2
V: TRBV9
size: NA
J: TRBJ2-2
CDR3: CASSALAGGLAGELFF
DNA: TGTGCCAGCAGCGCCTTAGCGGGAGGGCTCGCCGGGGAGCTGTTTTTT

D: TRBD1
V: TRBV6-6
size: NA
J: TRBJ2-7
CDR3: CASSPLGTGQYF
DNA: TGTGCCAGCAGTCCCTTAGGGACAGGGCAGTACTTC

D: TRBD1
V: TRBV9
size: NA
J: TRBJ2-4
CDR3: CASSVGDRAGQYF
DNA: TGTGCCAGCAGCGTAGGGGACAGGGCGGGTCAGTACTTC

D: TRBD2
V: TRBV7-9
size: NA
J: TRBJ2-1
CDR3: CASRPPLTSALLHEQFF
DNA: TGTGCCAGCAGACCCCCCCTGACTAGCGCCCTTCTCCATGAGCAGTTCTTC

D: NA
V: TRBV27
size: few
J: TRBJ2-2
CDR3: CASSFDMGVGATGELFF
DNA: TGTGCCAGCAGTTTCGACATGGGGGTTGGGGCCACCGGGGAGCTGTTTTTT

D: NA
V: TRBV14
size: NA
J: TRBJ2-5
CDR3: CASSQGPQETQYF
DNA: TGTGCCAGCAGCCAAGGGCCGCAAGAGACCCAGTACTTC